This T cell receptor beta chain appears in the sequencing data of a study of shared clonotypes between healthy human individuals. Trimming cost V 7 bases and J 4 bases, with 11 bases left between them. The CDR3 sequence is 12 residues long. Germline assignment: CDR1 MNHEY and CDR2 SVGAGI. A word on this clone: The same CDR3 arises from other DNA sequences in this sample as well.

TCRdb's copy holds only in-frame clones and misses some; the assay was immunoSEQ multiplex PCR. The sample has 150,000 to 200,000 clones, 60% to 75% seen once. The receptor's source is a man in his thirties or forties in good health. Sequences were obtained from memory CD4+ T cells sorted from blood. Subset defined: CD45RA-negative fraction. The chain recombines TRBV6-5 with TRBJ2-7, with D unclear. In DNA, the CDR3 is TGTGCCAGCACTTCTGGTGGGTACGAGCAGTACTTC. Translation: CASTSGGYEQYF.